This record covers a single TCR beta chain. The data were obtained in a study of cytomegalovirus exposure and HLA in healthy donors. Clones were read by immunoSEQ multiplex PCR, and TCRdb kept only the in-frame ones, dropping some. The sample gives 250,000 to 350,000 clones, roughly 90% of which show up once; around 0.92% is in the top ten. The ends were cut back, 7 bases at V and 0 bases at J, with 17 bases in the middle. Germline loops: CDR1 SGDLS, CDR2 YYNGEE. The CDR3 is 16 residues long. Sequenced material: PBMCs. The source of this sequence is a woman aged 18-29 years in good health and CMV-seronegative. The chain carries TRBV9 and TRBJ2-4; D perhaps matches TRBD2 (5 bases). The CDR3, as DNA: TGTGCCAGCTCCCGGCGGGTGGATCTAGCCAAAAACATTCAGTACTTC. It specifies CASSRRVDLAKNIQYF.